What follows are 14 T cell receptor beta chains derived from one specimen sequenced in a study of blood T cell repertoires in COVID-19. This table comes from immunoSEQ multiplex PCR, and its TCRdb copy is limited to in-frame clones, with some not included. The sample records some 260,000 clones, 85% to 90% being singletons. Input material: PBMCs or T cells enriched from blood (not recorded which). Receptors originate from a man in his forties who had recovered from COVID-19.

There are many counts of this clone. This chain uses TRBV12-5 with TRBJ1-4; D might be TRBD1 (5 bases). Trimming pared 1 base from V and 4 bases from J, leaving 16 bases between. The CDR3 is 17 residues long. Germline CDR1 reads LGHNT; CDR2 reads FRNRAP. CDR3 in DNA: TGTGCTAGTGGTTTGGCGACTACGGGACTGATTAATGAAAAACTGTTTTTT. This encodes CASGLATTGLINEKLFF. The full variable domain, rest sourced from reference TRBV12-5 and TRBJ1-4, is DARVTQTPRHKVTEMGQEVTMRCQPILGHNTVFWYRQTMMQGLELLAYFRNRAPLDDSGMPKDRFSAEMPDATLATLKIQPSEPRDSAVYFCASGLATTGLINEKLFFGSGTQLSVL.

This clone was counted at least ten times. V usage is TRBV7-2 and J usage is TRBJ2-1, with D possibly matching TRBD2 (6 bases). V dropped 5 bases and J dropped 1 base, with 12 bases sitting between them. In germline, CDR1 is SGHTA, CDR2 FQGNSA. The CDR3 extends over 15 amino acids. The CDR3 region is CASSPGSGSYNEQFF. The CDR3 coding sequence is TGTGCCAGCAGCCCCGGTAGCGGTTCCTACAATGAGCAGTTCTTC.

This clone was seen a few times. The chain has TRBV13 and TRBJ1-6; 8 positions agree with TRBD1. CDR3 length equals 15 residues. Looked up from germline, CDR1 is PRHDT and CDR2 is FYEKMQ (reference sequence). Unmatched junction bases numbered 8, after V lost 6 bases and J lost 7 bases. The CDR3 loop reads CASRRGTGANSPLHF. CDR3 sequence (DNA): TGTGCCAGCAGGCGGGGGACAGGAGCAAATTCACCCCTCCACTTT. Full variable domain (missing parts from reference TRBV13 and TRBJ1-6): AAGVIQSPRHLIKEKRETATLKCYPIPRHDTVYWYQQGPGQDPQFLISFYEKMQSDKGSIPDRFSAQQFSDYHSELNMSSLELGDSALYFCASRRGTGANSPLHFGNGTRLTVT.

This clone was seen once. The V and J genes are TRBV10-1 and TRBJ2-2; maybe TRBD1 (5 bases). CDR3 length equals 14 residues. The V end lost 6 bases, the J end lost 6 bases, and 14 bases lay between the germline ends. Germline V gene data show CDR1 as WNHNN and CDR2 as SYGVQD (reference sequence). The CDR3 region is CASRRNQGAGELFF. The CDR3, as DNA: TGCGCCAGCAGACGAAACCAGGGTGCCGGGGAGCTGTTTTTT.

This chain uses TRBV4-1 with TRBJ1-2; no clear D. Germline CDR1 is MGHRA and CDR2 is YSYEKL. CDR3 length: 13 residues. V was pared by 4 bases and J by 2 bases, with 8 bases between. The CDR3 coding sequence is TGCGCCAGCAGCCCCGGGGAAAACTATGGCTACACCTTC. Residues: CASSPGENYGYTF.

Note on this clone: This CDR3 is also generated by other DNA sequences in the sample. The chain is built from TRBV19 and TRBJ2-3; D is uncertain. V shed 3 bases and J shed 1 base, with 5 bases lying between them. The CDR3 contains 13 residues. CDR1 and CDR2 from the germline V gene are LNHDA and SQIVND (reference sequence). CDR3 DNA sequence: TGTGCCAGTAGTATGAGCGGCACAGATACGCAGTATTTT. It codes for CASSMSGTDTQYF.

The chain carries TRBV28 and TRBJ1-5, with TRBD1 matching 9 bases. CDR1 is MDHEN and CDR2 is SYDVKM in the germline V gene. With V trimmed by 6 bases and J by 6 bases, 9 bases remained unmatched. This CDR3 is 15 amino acids long. The CDR3 region is CASSRDRGSGQPQHF. CDR3 bases: TGTGCCAGCAGCCGAGACAGGGGGTCCGGTCAGCCCCAGCATTTT.

The chain is built from TRBV28 and TRBJ2-7; 8 positions agree with TRBD1. V lost 2 bases to trimming and J lost 2 bases; unmatched junction nucleotides: 5. Germline V lookup: CDR1 MDHEN, CDR2 SYDVKM. CDR3 length: 15 residues. CDR3 loop: CASSLPGGPTYEQYF. The CDR3 DNA follows: TGTGCCAGCAGTTTACCAGGGGGCCCGACCTACGAGCAGTACTTC.

The V and J genes are TRBV6-6 and TRBJ1-3; D is undetermined. Looked up from germline, CDR1 is MNHNY and CDR2 is SVGAGI (reference sequence). The CDR3 totals 16 residues. The V end was cut by 2 bases, the J end by 1 base, with 12 bases between. CDR3 sequence reads: CASSYPTALSGNTIYF. In nucleotides, the CDR3 is TGTGCCAGCAGTTACCCTACCGCGTTATCTGGAAACACCATATATTTT.

The CDR3 bases are TGTGCCAGCACCCTCTACTCTAATTCACCCCTCCACTTT. Protein sequence: CASTLYSNSPLHF. The J gene is TRBJ1-6, the V gene TRBV12-3 or TRBV12-4; D not resolved. Trimming stripped 7 bases from V and 6 bases from J, with 10 bases between. The CDR3 extends over 13 amino acids.

This chain connects TRBV5-1 to TRBJ2-7; 8 bases match TRBD1. This CDR3 region has 14 residues. V was pared by 4 bases and J by 2 bases, with 5 bases of the junction left unmatched. Per germline, CDR1 SGHRS and CDR2 YFSETQ. CDR3 DNA sequence: TGCGCCAGCAGCGTGGACAGGGATACCTACGAGCAGTACTTC. Protein sequence: CASSVDRDTYEQYF.

The chain employs TRBV5-1 and TRBJ2-1; D remains unclear. The germline gives CDR1 SGHRS, CDR2 YFSETQ. The V gene lost 2 bases and the J gene lost 0 bases, with 12 bases spanning the gap. The CDR3 sequence is 16 residues long. CDR3 nucleotide sequence: TGCGCCAGCAGCTTATTAGCCCAAAGCTCCTACAATGAGCAGTTCTTC. Translated: CASSLLAQSSYNEQFF.

J is TRBJ1-2 and V is TRBV7-2; 9 bases match TRBD1. The ends lost 5 bases at V and 8 bases at J; junction bases unmatched: 9. CDR1 is SGHTA, CDR2 FQGNSA, per germline. The CDR3 totals 14 residues. DNA of the CDR3: TGTGCCAGCAGCCGGTCCGGGACAGGGATAGGCTACACCTTC. Residues: CASSRSGTGIGYTF.

The CDR3 reads CASSSRPGVIYNEQFF. The CDR3 coding sequence is TGTGCCAGCAGCTCGCGACCGGGAGTGATCTACAATGAGCAGTTCTTC. The gene calls are TRBV5-6 and TRBJ2-1; D is perhaps TRBD2 (6 bases). CDR1 and CDR2 (germline): SGHDT, YYEEEE. The CDR3 runs 16 residues. Trimming pared 3 bases from V and 3 bases from J, leaving 16 bases between.